This entry features one T cell receptor (beta chain) sequence. Its cognate antigen is unknown. Regarding donors, all were healthy bone marrow donors. This specimen belongs to a study of cytomegalovirus exposure and HLA in healthy donors. Study-level results: An analysis was carried out later, and it reportedly showed fewer N-insertions in an Asian-associated ancestry cluster than the approximately 670-donor mean.

Primers for the PCR totalled 60 Vbeta and 13 Jbeta. Profiling relied on immunoSEQ multiplex PCR, and the TCRdb table lists in-frame clones only, not all of them. Among around 150,000 clones, 75% to 85% were seen once, and the ten largest hold about 10%. Germline lookup yields CDR1 SGHRS and CDR2 YFSETQ. The CDR3 consists of 14 residues. J lost 2 bases, V lost 3 bases, and 3 bases had no gene match. The chain links TRBV5-1 to TRBJ1-1; 8 nucleotides agree with TRBD1. Material for sequencing was PBMCs. The TCR sequence derives from a man between 45 and 60 years old in good health and CMV-seropositive. The CDR3 region has the DNA TGCGCCAGCAGCTGGGACAGGCCAAACACTGAAGCTTTCTTT. Encoded protein: CASSWDRPNTEAFF.